The source of this TCR beta chain is a study of T-cell reconstitution after alpha-beta-depleted transplantation in children. The CDR3 covers 13 residues. V was trimmed by 6 bases and J by 5 bases, leaving 11 bases between them. Germline CDR1 is MNHNS and CDR2 is SASEGT. The library targeted TCRbeta and was prepared with unique molecular identifiers. TCRdb fed the PCR reads into MiXCR, producing one record per CDR3 protein. The table records 530,000 or so distinct CDR3 sequences, 27% of them present only once. The sequenced sample was PBMCs, obtained before TCRalphabeta/CD19-depleted stem cell transplant. The chain employs TRBV6-1 and TRBJ1-5, with TRBD1 as a possible D gene (6 bases). The source of this sequence is a boy under three years old with Wiskott-Aldrich syndrome, due to receive a stem cell transplant. The DNA of the CDR3 is TGTGCCAGCAGCGTAGGGGGTGATCAGCCCCAGCATTTT. This translates into CASSVGGDQPQHF.